A single sample is the source of the 32 T cell receptor beta chains below, sequenced in a study of T cell responses to AZD1222 COVID-19 vaccine. Measured with immunoSEQ multiplex PCR; TCRdb has only the in-frame clones, and not every one. The table records 150,000 to 170,000 clones, about nine tenths of them present only once. Sequenced material: peripheral blood, taken on day 0 of AZD1222 vaccination. The receptors were sampled from an adult in good health.

In this sample, this clone turned up once. This chain uses TRBV6-5 with TRBJ1-3, with D hard to call. The V end was cut by 5 bases, the J end by 7 bases, with 18 bases between. From germline, CDR1 is MNHEY and CDR2 SVGAGI. This CDR3 spans 15 amino acids. The chain's CDR3 is CASSRQATIRNTIYF. Here the CDR3 DNA reads TGTGCCAGCAGTCGACAAGCGACGATCCGGAACACCATATATTTT.

The chain has TRBV30 and TRBJ1-5, with D unresolved. This CDR3 contains 14 residues. V lost 2 bases and J 1 base, leaving 9 bases between the germline ends. The germline V gene encodes CDR1 GTSNPN and CDR2 SVGIG (reference sequence). CDR3: CAWSRTTSNQPQHF. In nucleotides, the CDR3 is TGTGCCTGGAGTCGGACGACGAGCAATCAGCCCCAGCATTTT.

This clone was seen only a few times. The chain carries TRBV11-1 and TRBJ1-6; unclear D gene. This CDR3 is built from 15 residues. Germline loops: CDR1 SGHAT, CDR2 FQDESV (reference sequence). V lost 6 bases, J lost 0 bases, and 9 bases lay in between. The CDR3 loop is CASRGGGSYNSPLHF. The CDR3 DNA follows: TGTGCCAGCAGGGGAGGCGGCTCCTATAATTCACCCCTCCACTTT.

The V and J genes are TRBV9 and TRBJ2-1; TRBD1 aligns across 10 bases. J gave up 9 bases and V 4 bases, and 4 bases lay outside the gene matches. CDR3 length equals 13 residues. Germline V gene lookup returns CDR1 SGDLS and CDR2 YYNGEE. The CDR3, as DNA: TGTGCCAGCAGCCACGACAGGGGGCCTGAGCAGTTCTTC. Translated, it gives CASSHDRGPEQFF.

The chain employs TRBV12-5 and TRBJ2-1; 7 bases match TRBD2. CDR1 and CDR2 (germline): LGHNT, FRNRAP. With V trimmed by 3 bases and J by 4 bases, 6 bases remained unmatched. The CDR3 runs 15 residues. The CDR3 DNA follows: TGTGCTAGTGGTTTTTCGGGGGGAGGGTACAATGAGCAGTTCTTC. This codes for CASGFSGGGYNEQFF.

The chain is built from TRBV5-1 and TRBJ1-1, with no clear D. CDR1 and CDR2 (germline): SGHRS, YFSETQ. The CDR3 has 14 residues. Trimming removed 3 bases from V and 1 base from J, with 10 bases in between. CDR3 bases: TGCGCCAGCAGCTGGGATCTAGGGAACACTGAAGCTTTCTTT. It codes for CASSWDLGNTEAFF.

The J gene is TRBJ2-1, the V gene TRBV5-5; D uncertain. V lost 0 bases, J lost 7 bases, and 11 bases lay in between. The CDR3 spans 14 residues. Germline V gives CDR1 SGHKS, CDR2 YYEKEE (reference sequence). The CDR3: CASSLGQVINEQFF. The CDR3 region has the DNA TGTGCCAGCAGCTTGGGGCAGGTTATTAATGAGCAGTTCTTC. Using reference TRBV5-5 and TRBJ2-1 for the parts outside the CDR3, the full variable domain is DAGVTQSPTHLIKTRGQQVTLRCSPISGHKSVSWYQQVLGQGPQFIFQYYEKEERGRGNFPDRFSARQFPNYSSELNVNALLLGDSALYLCASSLGQVINEQFFGPGTRLTVL.

CDR3 DNA sequence: TGTGCCAGCAGCGTAGAGGCCTATAGCACAGATACGCAGTATTTT. This sequence encodes CASSVEAYSTDTQYF. This chain uses TRBV9 with TRBJ2-3; D unclear. V shed 0 bases and J shed 0 bases, with 8 bases lying between them. CDR3 length: 15 residues. Per the germline V gene, CDR1 is SGDLS and CDR2 is YYNGEE.

This clone was observed a few times. The chain recombines TRBV7-2 with TRBJ2-7; no reliable D call. The CDR3 consists of 11 residues. V was trimmed by 5 bases and J by 3 bases, leaving 5 bases between them. The germline V gene encodes CDR1 SGHTA and CDR2 FQGNSA. CDR3 bases: TGTGCCAGCAGCCCTAACTACGAGCAGTACTTC. Translating it yields CASSPNYEQYF.

The rearrangement links TRBV28 to TRBJ1-2; TRBD1 matches 7 bases. The CDR3 consists of 13 residues. V dropped 10 bases and J dropped 4; count of bases not matched to a gene: 9. The germline V gene encodes CDR1 MDHEN and CDR2 SYDVKM. The CDR3 spells CATSLTGPYGYTF. The CDR3 DNA sequence: TGTGCCACCTCTTTGACAGGGCCCTATGGCTACACCTTC.

V and J are TRBV5-1 and TRBJ2-2; D is possibly TRBD1 (6 bases). This CDR3 contains 16 residues. Between the trimmed V and J ends, which lost 0 bases and 5 bases, there was a span of 14 bases. Germline CDR1 is SGHRS and CDR2 is YFSETQ. The CDR3 here is CASSLASRGGTGELFF. CDR3 DNA: TGCGCCAGCAGCTTGGCCTCCAGGGGTGGGACCGGGGAGCTGTTTTTT. Together with reference TRBV5-1 and TRBJ2-2, the CDR3 gives the full variable domain: KAGVTQTPRYLIKTRGQQVTLSCSPISGHRSVSWYQQTPGQGLQFLFEYFSETQRNKGNFPGRFSGRQFSNSRSEMNVSTLELGDSALYLCASSLASRGGTGELFFGEGSRLTVL.

The CDR3 sequence: CASSLMTGDNLLVEQYF. CDR3 in DNA: TGTGCCAGCAGCTTAATGACAGGGGACAACCTCCTTGTCGAGCAGTACTTC. This sequence joins TRBV28 and TRBJ2-7, with 8 bases lining up with TRBD1. Trimming removed 6 bases from V and 6 bases from J; junction bases left unmatched: 19. CDR1 is MDHEN, CDR2 SYDVKM, per germline. This CDR3 has 17 amino acids.

The CDR3 nucleotides read TGTGCCAGCAGCCAAGCCCCACAGGGGATCTCTGGAAACACCATATATTTT. Its translation: CASSQAPQGISGNTIYF. The V gene is TRBV4-2, the J gene TRBJ1-3, with 7 bases aligning to TRBD1. Per the germline V gene, CDR1 is LGHNA and CDR2 is YNFKEQ. With V trimmed by 1 base and J by 0 bases, 6 bases remained unmatched. This CDR3 spans 17 amino acids.

This chain joins TRBV5-4 and TRBJ1-2; weak D call: TRBD1 (5 bases). Trimming stripped 6 bases from V and 5 bases from J, with 11 bases between. The CDR3 is 12 amino acids. Germline values: CDR1 SGHNT, CDR2 YYREEE (reference sequence). This chain's CDR3 is CASKQDRYGYTF. CDR3 in DNA: TGTGCCAGCAAACAGGACCGTTATGGCTACACCTTC.

This chain links TRBV10-3 with TRBJ1-3; unclear D gene. Trimming left V 2 bases short and J 4 bases short, with 15 bases between. The CDR3 spans 16 residues. Germline V gene sequence: CDR1 ENHRY, CDR2 SYGVKD. The CDR3 spells CAISERLGFGGNTIYF. The CDR3 DNA reads TGTGCCATCAGTGAGAGGCTCGGGTTCGGGGGAAACACCATATATTTT.

This clone was found once. V gene TRBV7-2 combines with J gene TRBJ2-5, with D hard to call. This CDR3 has 16 residues. Germline V gene lookup returns CDR1 SGHTA and CDR2 FQGNSA. Trimming cost V 6 bases and J 5 bases, with 22 bases left between them. The CDR3 bases are TGTGCCAGCAGGCCTCAGGTGGGAAGAGTGGGGGAGACCCAGTACTTC. It codes for CASRPQVGRVGETQYF.

CDR3: CATDRQRWSPLHF. The CDR3 DNA reads TGTGCCACCGATAGACAGAGATGGTCACCCCTCCACTTT. The chain carries TRBV28 and TRBJ1-6, with a tentative D call TRBD1 (5 bases). This CDR3 is 13 amino acids long. V was trimmed by 10 bases and J by 10 bases, leaving 17 bases between them. Germline V gene data show CDR1 as MDHEN and CDR2 as SYDVKM.

The chain links TRBV5-6 to TRBJ2-1; D is perhaps TRBD2 (5 bases). Germline CDR1 reads SGHDT; CDR2 reads YYEEEE. This CDR3 comprises 16 residues. Between the trimmed V and J ends, which lost 6 bases and 2 bases, there was a span of 18 bases. In DNA form, the CDR3 reads TGTGCCAGCACCCCGTTAGAGCGGACTGCCTACAATGAGCAGTTCTTC. It encodes CASTPLERTAYNEQFF.

V gene TRBV27 combines with J gene TRBJ2-3; 8 positions match TRBD1. V gave up 7 bases and J gave up 5 bases; unmatched junction bases: 5. Germline CDR1 is MNHEY and CDR2 is SMNVEV (reference sequence). This CDR3 is built from 13 residues. Here the CDR3 reads CASTRTGRDTQYF. The CDR3 nucleotides are TGTGCCAGCACGAGGACAGGGAGAGATACGCAGTATTTT.

This clone appeared a few times. The rearrangement uses TRBV14 and TRBJ2-2; 8 bases line up with TRBD1. The V gene end was trimmed by 0 bases and the J gene end by 4 bases; junction bases not matched to a gene: 7. CDR1 is SGHDN and CDR2 is FVKESK in the germline V gene. The CDR3 is 17 residues long. CDR3 sequence: CASSQDRRQGRTGELFF. As DNA, the CDR3 is TGTGCCAGCAGCCAAGATCGGAGACAGGGGCGCACCGGGGAGCTGTTTTTT.

V usage is TRBV10-2 and J usage is TRBJ2-1, with 7 bases matching TRBD2. The trim removed 8 bases at V and 9 bases at J, leaving 7 bases unmatched. The V gene's germline CDR1 is WSHSY and CDR2 SAAADI. The CDR3 sequence is 12 residues long. In DNA form, the CDR3 reads TGCGCCAGCCGGAAGACGGGAGGTGAGCAGTTCTTC. Protein product: CASRKTGGEQFF.

The CDR3 region has the DNA TGTGCCAGCAGTTACGGGGGGGTAAATCAGCCCCAGCATTTT. The encoded protein is CASSYGGVNQPQHF. The J gene is TRBJ1-5, the V gene TRBV6-5; a possible D gene is TRBD1 (5 bases). The CDR3 sequence is 14 residues long. The germline V gene has CDR1 MNHEY and CDR2 SVGAGI. V lost 2 bases and J lost 4, with 9 bases in between.

This chain joins TRBV5-1 and TRBJ2-1; possible D gene TRBD2, 6 bases. The ends were cut back, 0 bases at V and 10 bases at J, with 8 bases in the middle. Looked up from germline, CDR1 is SGHRS and CDR2 is YFSETQ. The CDR3 runs to 12 residues. Here the CDR3 reads CASSLVEGEQFF. DNA for the CDR3: TGCGCCAGCAGCTTGGTGGAGGGGGAGCAGTTCTTC.

There are a few counts of this clone. The J gene is TRBJ2-5, the V gene TRBV29-1, with TRBD2 identical over 7 bases. The CDR3 has 14 amino acids. The germline CDR1 and CDR2 sequences are SQVTM and ANQGSEA. The V and J ends lost 4 bases and 9 bases, in that order; junction bases with no gene match: 14. CDR3 bases: TGCAGCGTTGCTTTCTTGCTAGCGGCTACGGCCCAGTACTTC. This sequence encodes CSVAFLLAATAQYF.

This clone was observed a single time. The chain employs TRBV5-6 and TRBJ1-5; a possible D gene is TRBD1 (6 bases). This CDR3 has 14 amino acids. V lost 4 bases and J 4 bases, leaving 12 bases between the germline ends. Germline CDR1 and CDR2: SGHDT and YYEEEE. Written as DNA, the CDR3 is TGTGCCAGCAGCGCCGGGACACTAAATCAGCCCCAGCATTTT. Translating it yields CASSAGTLNQPQHF.

The chain uses TRBV7-8 and TRBJ2-2; 8 bases are a match to TRBD1. Germline CDR1 is SGHVS and CDR2 is FQNEAQ. V gave up 1 base and J gave up 7 bases; unmatched junction bases: 8. The CDR3 has 16 amino acids. CDR3 in DNA: TGTGCCAGCAGCTTAGTCGGTGCAGGGGGCGTCGGGGAGCTGTTTTTT. Its translation: CASSLVGAGGVGELFF.

The chain combines TRBV28 with TRBJ1-4; 10 nucleotides agree with TRBD1. V trimming: 10 bases; J trimming: 8 bases; junction bases outside the gene matches: 7. The CDR3 has 13 residues. In germline, CDR1 is MDHEN, CDR2 SYDVKM. CDR3 residues: CATTGGAGEKLFF. The CDR3 DNA is TGTGCCACGACAGGGGGCGCAGGGGAAAAACTGTTTTTT.

The rearrangement links TRBV9 to TRBJ1-3, with 7 positions matching TRBD1. The CDR3 runs to 17 residues. Germline V CDR1 and CDR2: SGDLS, YYNGEE. After removal of 0 bases from V and 0 bases from J, the junction contained 6 bases not matched to a gene. The CDR3 is CASSVATGASSGNTIYF. The CDR3 bases are TGTGCCAGCAGCGTAGCTACAGGGGCGAGCTCTGGAAACACCATATATTTT.

Of note for this clone: This CDR3 is missing its conserved last phenylalanine or tryptophan, likely due to a read error. The DNA is omitted, as the CDR3 cannot be located on it reliably, and the CDR3 follows TCRdb's listing. The J gene is TRBJ1-2, the V gene TRBV6-5; the D segment call TRBD1 is taken from the table without a DNA check. The CDR3 adds up to 12 amino acids, both ends counted. The germline V gene has CDR1 MNHEY and CDR2 SVGAGI. CDR3 sequence: CASSYDSGAKVD.

The rearrangement joins TRBV30 to TRBJ1-2; D gene ambiguous. CDR1 is GTSNPN, CDR2 SVGIG, per germline (reference sequence). Trimming took off 7 bases at V and 8 bases at J, with 11 bases between the two ends. The CDR3 runs to 10 residues. CDR3 sequence (DNA): TGTGCCTCCGGACGCCCAGGCTACACCTTC. It specifies CASGRPGYTF.

The chain combines TRBV11-2 with TRBJ1-3; TRBD1 aligns across 7 bases. V lost 5 bases, J lost 4 bases, and 11 bases stayed unmatched. The germline V gene has CDR1 SGHAT and CDR2 FQNNGV. There are 16 residues in the CDR3. CDR3 coding DNA: TGTGCCAGCAGCCAGGGGGGACTAGGTCTGGGAAACACCATATATTTT. Residues: CASSQGGLGLGNTIYF.

This clone was found once. This sequence joins TRBV9 and TRBJ1-1; possibly TRBD1 for D (5 bases). The V end was cut by 4 bases, the J end by 0 bases, with 10 bases between. The CDR3 has 14 residues. Germline-derived CDR1 and CDR2 are SGDLS and YYNGEE. CDR3 DNA sequence: TGTGCCAGCAGCCCCCGACAGTTGAACACTGAAGCTTTCTTT. It is translated as CASSPRQLNTEAFF.